The 13 T cell receptor beta chains in this list originate from one sample, sequenced in a study of cytomegalovirus exposure and HLA in healthy donors. PCR used 60 Vbeta primers and 13 Jbeta primers. Generated by immunoSEQ multiplex PCR, the TCRdb table keeps only in-frame clones and is missing some. The sample has 110,000 to 150,000 clones, 75% to 80% seen once. The specimen was PBMCs. Receptors originate from a male donor in good health and CMV-seronegative.

The chain has TRBV7-9 and TRBJ1-5, with D hard to call. The CDR3 consists of 14 residues. CDR1 is SEHNR, CDR2 FQNEAQ, per germline (reference sequence). V was trimmed by 5 bases and J by 0 bases, leaving 8 bases between them. The CDR3 DNA reads TGTGCCAGCAGCGATCAGTATAGCAATCAGCCCCAGCATTTT. This gives the protein CASSDQYSNQPQHF.

The rearrangement links TRBV7-6 to TRBJ1-1; 8 bases are a match to TRBD1. V dropped 4 bases and J dropped 1; count of bases not matched to a gene: 2. Germline V lookup: CDR1 SGHVS, CDR2 FNYEAQ. This CDR3 has 14 amino acids. For the CDR3, the DNA is TGTGCCAGCAGCTCGGGACAGGAGAACACTGAAGCTTTCTTT. It codes for CASSSGQENTEAFF.

The chain employs TRBV11-2 and TRBJ2-1; maybe TRBD2 (5 bases). Germline lookup yields CDR1 SGHAT and CDR2 FQNNGV. The CDR3 spans 16 residues. Trimming pared 5 bases from V and 0 bases from J, leaving 14 bases between. As DNA, the CDR3 is TGTGCCAGCAGCCTTAGTCCTAGCCCCTCCTACAATGAGCAGTTCTTC. Protein sequence: CASSLSPSPSYNEQFF.

The chain carries TRBV6-5 and TRBJ2-1; D unclear. Per the germline V gene, CDR1 is MNHEY and CDR2 is SVGAGI. The V and J ends lost 0 bases and 2 bases respectively, with 11 bases between them. This CDR3 region has 16 residues. The CDR3 loop reads CASSYSSGEPYNEQFF. The DNA for the CDR3 is TGTGCCAGCAGTTACTCGTCCGGAGAGCCCTACAATGAGCAGTTCTTC.

With regard to this clone: The junction differs from germline at one of its ends, possibly a read error. At the DNA level, this CDR3 is encoded by other sequences in the same sample as well. The chain has TRBV11-2 and TRBJ1-1, with TRBD1 identical over 7 bases. The CDR3 length is 13 residues. Germline values: CDR1 SGHAT, CDR2 FQNNGV. Here the CDR3 DNA reads TGTGCCAGCAGCCTAGACAGGGATACTGAAGCTTTCTTT. Translated, it gives CASSLDRDTEAFF.

The V call is TRBV11-2, the J call TRBJ1-3; 7 bases map to TRBD1. The length of the CDR3 is 16 residues. Germline V lookup: CDR1 SGHAT, CDR2 FQNNGV. V lost 3 bases to trimming and J lost 2 bases; unmatched junction nucleotides: 7. In DNA form, the CDR3 reads TGTGCCAGCAGCTTTAAACAGGGGAAAACTGGAAACACCATATATTTT. Its translation: CASSFKQGKTGNTIYF.

In DNA, the CDR3 is TGTGCCAGCGAGTCGCTACTGGACAGTCGCTATGGCTACACCTTC. It translates to CASESLLDSRYGYTF. This rearrangement joins TRBV6-1 to TRBJ1-2, with D perhaps TRBD1 (6 bases). The germline V gene has CDR1 MNHNS and CDR2 SASEGT. Trimming pared 8 bases from V and 4 bases from J, leaving 20 bases between. This CDR3 comprises 15 residues.

This clone was seen a few times. Written as DNA, the CDR3 is TGCGCCAGCAGCTTGGGCCTCAGCGGGAACACAGATACGCAGTATTTT. Amino acids: CASSLGLSGNTDTQYF. The chain is built from TRBV5-1 and TRBJ2-3; 7 bases match TRBD2. This CDR3 is 16 amino acids long. The J segment lost 2 bases and the V segment lost 0 bases, leaving 6 bases of the junction unmatched. From germline, CDR1 is SGHRS and CDR2 YFSETQ.

The chain joins TRBV9 to TRBJ1-4; TRBD1 matches at 9 bases. The J segment lost 8 bases and the V segment lost 4 bases, leaving 12 bases of the junction unmatched. The CDR3 is made up of 16 amino acids. The germline gives CDR1 SGDLS, CDR2 YYNGEE. The CDR3 loop is CASSRSHRGLSEKLFF. The DNA of the CDR3 is TGTGCCAGCAGCCGATCTCACAGGGGGCTTTCGGAAAAACTGTTTTTT.

This chain uses TRBV4-1 with TRBJ1-2; a possible D gene is TRBD1 (6 bases). The CDR3 is 14 amino acids. Germline V lookup: CDR1 MGHRA, CDR2 YSYEKL. V lost 2 bases, J lost 0 bases, and 7 bases lay in between. CDR3: CASSQTGTNYGYTF. In nucleotides, the CDR3 is TGCGCCAGCAGCCAAACAGGGACTAACTATGGCTACACCTTC.

J is TRBJ1-5 and V is TRBV10-3; TRBD1 might be the D (5 bases). Germline lookup yields CDR1 ENHRY and CDR2 SYGVKD. Trimming took 0 bases from V and 6 from J, leaving 9 bases between them. The length of the CDR3 is 14 residues. CDR3 amino acids: CAISESLQGQPQHF. Here the CDR3 DNA reads TGTGCCATCAGTGAGTCGCTCCAGGGTCAGCCCCAGCATTTT.

The gene calls are TRBV27 and TRBJ2-7, with TRBD2 matching over 11 bases. The V and J ends lost 7 bases and 6 bases, in that order; junction bases with no gene match: 5. The CDR3 consists of 13 residues. Per the germline V gene, CDR1 is MNHEY and CDR2 is SMNVEV (reference sequence). In DNA form, the CDR3 reads TGTGCCAGCAACTCCGGGACTAGCGGCGAGCAGTACTTC. It yields the protein CASNSGTSGEQYF.

The V call is TRBV28, the J call TRBJ1-4, with D possibly TRBD1 on 6 matching bases. CDR3 length: 16 residues. CDR1 MDHEN and CDR2 SYDVKM come from the germline V gene. Trimming removed 6 bases from V and 5 bases from J, with 19 bases in between. The CDR3 nucleotides are TGTGCCAGCAGCCCTTATGGGGGGGCATTCAATGAAAAACTGTTTTTT. Amino acid sequence: CASSPYGGAFNEKLFF.